The T cell receptor beta chain under discussion was sequenced for a study of vaccination and CD4 T cells after COVID-19. Study context: Of the convalescent patients, who were SARS-CoV-2 positive by nasal swab PCR, about ten had mild and one severe disease. The post-vaccine samples came a median about 70 days after dose two (range 14 to 241).

The length of the CDR3 is 18 residues. Described treatment: approximately 11-day PBMC culture with coronavirus spike peptide pools or control peptides (ViraFEST assay). Concerning this clonotype: No antigen is known for it.

The Oncomine TCR Beta short-read assay was applied to DNA of cultured CD4+ T cells. Genomic DNA was isolated from cultured CD4+ T cells. TCRdb itself ran the PCR reads through MiXCR, one entry per CDR3 protein. Here the sample spans some 20,000 distinct CDR3 sequences, approximately 40% being singletons. The TCR sequence derives from a human donor who had recovered from COVID-19. This material consisted of CD4+ T cells from blood, cultured in vitro, taken after SARS-CoV-2 vaccination. The chain uses TRBV21-1 and TRBJ1-3; the listed D gene, TRBD1, was not tested against the DNA. TRBV21-1 constitutes a pseudogene. The CDR3 loop reads CASSKVESDRGLGNTIYF. The CDR3 DNA sequence: TGTGCCAGCAGCAAAGTCGAATCCGACAGGGGGCTTGGAAACACCATATATTTT.